The 31 T cell receptor beta chains reported below all come from one sample, sequenced in a study of T cell changes during pregnancy in multiple sclerosis. Some clones are missing from TCRdb's copy, which holds only in-frame ones; the method was immunoSEQ multiplex PCR. The profile covers some 50,000 clones, with approximately 92% appearing a single time and 0.95% to 1% taken by the ten largest. The input for sequencing was peripheral blood, taken after pregnancy. These receptors were taken from a female donor with multiple sclerosis, enrolled in a pregnancy study.

The chain recombines TRBV18 with TRBJ1-2; D is possibly TRBD1 (5 bases). With 2 bases removed from V and 3 bases from J, the gap between germline ends came to 7 bases. The CDR3 covers 13 residues. Germline V gene lookup returns CDR1 KGHSH and CDR2 LQKENI. CDR3 sequence reads: CASSPGADYGYTF. The CDR3 region has the DNA TGTGCCAGCTCACCAGGGGCAGACTATGGCTACACCTTC.

The chain couples TRBV5-6 to TRBJ1-3, with TRBD1 matching 7 bases. Trimming took 4 bases from V and 5 from J; bases not matched to a gene: 9. The CDR3 is 15 residues long. The germline V gene has CDR1 SGHDT and CDR2 YYEEEE. The CDR3 spells CASSPPDRARNTIYF. DNA for the CDR3: TGTGCCAGCAGCCCGCCCGACAGGGCTAGAAACACCATATATTTT.

This clone appeared once. V usage is TRBV19 and J usage is TRBJ1-2; TRBD1 might be the D (5 bases). Looked up from germline, CDR1 is LNHDA and CDR2 is SQIVND (reference sequence). The germline V and J ends were trimmed by 3 bases and 5 bases, with 10 bases remaining between them. This CDR3 spans 13 amino acids. The DNA of the CDR3 is TGTGCCAGTAGTATCAGGGCTGAATATGGCTACACCTTC. This codes for CASSIRAEYGYTF.

The chain uses TRBV7-3 and TRBJ2-2, with 7 bases lining up with TRBD2. Germline V gives CDR1 SGHTA, CDR2 FQGTGA. The CDR3 runs 12 residues. Trimming removed 5 bases from V and 8 bases from J; junction bases left unmatched: 2. The CDR3 sequence is CASSPAGGELFF. CDR3 nucleotide sequence: TGTGCCAGCAGCCCAGCGGGGGGGGAGCTGTTTTTT. The whole variable domain, remainder taken from reference TRBV7-3 and TRBJ2-2, is GAGVSQTPSNKVTEKGKYVELRCDPISGHTALYWYRQSLGQGPEFLIYFQGTGAADDSGLPNDRFFAVRPEGSVSTLKIQRTERGDSAVYLCASSPAGGELFFGEGSRLTVL.

The chain carries TRBV6-5 and TRBJ1-1; D remains ambiguous. This CDR3 spans 12 amino acids. Germline V CDR1 and CDR2: MNHEY, SVGAGI. Between the trimmed V and J ends, which lost 7 bases and 0 bases, there was a span of 6 bases. This chain's CDR3 is CASTGMNTEAFF. The CDR3 DNA sequence: TGTGCCAGCACCGGGATGAACACTGAAGCTTTCTTT.

This clone was recorded once. This chain links TRBV7-2 with TRBJ1-1; D remains unclear. The CDR3 is 15 amino acids. CDR1 SGHTA and CDR2 FQGNSA come from the germline V gene. V lost 2 bases, J lost 1 base, and 11 bases lay in between. CDR3 coding DNA: TGTGCCAGCAGCTTACAGCTTTCGGGGAACACTGAAGCTTTCTTT. Residues: CASSLQLSGNTEAFF.

This clone was detected only once. This chain joins TRBV7-9 and TRBJ2-5, with TRBD1 identical over 9 bases. Germline V CDR1 and CDR2: SEHNR, FQNEAQ (reference sequence). The junction had 5 bases not matched to a gene; V was cut back by 6 bases and J by 3 bases. The CDR3 contains 14 residues. The CDR3 nucleotides read TGTGCCAGCAGTAGGGACAGGGAGGAAGAGACCCAGTACTTC. Translated: CASSRDREEETQYF.

This rearrangement joins TRBV7-2 to TRBJ1-5; D is perhaps TRBD1 (5 bases). The CDR3 totals 13 residues. Trimming pared 1 base from V and 15 bases from J, leaving 16 bases between. From germline, CDR1 is SGHTA and CDR2 FQGNSA. CDR3 region: CASSLESGHRPHF. For the CDR3, the DNA is TGTGCCAGCAGCTTAGAGTCCGGACACCGGCCGCATTTT. The variable domain in full, with the rest retrieved from reference TRBV7-2 and TRBJ1-5, is GAGVSQSPSNKVTEKGKDVELRCDPISGHTALYWYRQSLGQGLEFLIYFQGNSAPDKSGLPSDRFSAERTGGSVSTLTIQRTQQEDSAVYLCASSLESGHRPHFGDGTRLSIL.

The chain joins TRBV9 to TRBJ1-3; the D gene is possibly TRBD1 (5 bases). Germline loops: CDR1 SGDLS, CDR2 YYNGEE. Between the trimmed V and J ends, which lost 0 bases and 4 bases, there was a span of 11 bases. This CDR3 is 15 amino acids long. Written as DNA, the CDR3 is TGTGCCAGCAGCGTAGCTACGGGGGGAGGAAACACCATATATTTT. It translates to CASSVATGGGNTIYF.

This clone was recorded once. This sequence joins TRBV15 and TRBJ1-2; 9 nucleotides match TRBD1. V shed 0 bases and J 6 bases; nucleotides not matched to a gene: 8. CDR1 LNHNV and CDR2 YYDKDF come from the germline V gene (reference sequence). This CDR3 spans 16 amino acids. The CDR3 protein is CATSREQGARLNGYTF. CDR3 DNA sequence: TGTGCCACCAGCAGAGAACAGGGGGCAAGACTGAATGGCTACACCTTC. Complete variable domain (other parts from reference TRBV15 and TRBJ1-2): DAMVIQNPRYQVTQFGKPVTLSCSQTLNHNVMYWYQQKSSQAPKLLFHYYDKDFNNEADTPDNFQSRRPNTSFCFLDIRSPGLGDTAMYLCATSREQGARLNGYTFGSGTRLTVV.

This rearrangement joins TRBV5-1 to TRBJ1-4, with TRBD1 identical over 10 bases. CDR1 SGHRS and CDR2 YFSETQ come from the germline V gene. The J segment lost 4 bases and the V segment lost 0 bases, leaving 9 bases of the junction unmatched. This CDR3 spans 18 amino acids. CDR3 amino acids: CASSLVGQGRNNNEKLFF. The CDR3 region has the DNA TGCGCCAGCAGCTTGGTGGGACAGGGGAGGAACAATAATGAAAAACTGTTTTTT.

The chain couples TRBV7-2 to TRBJ1-6; 7 bases are shared with TRBD1. With 5 bases clipped from V and 6 bases from J, the junction kept 10 bases outside the gene matches. CDR3 size: 16 residues. Germline V gene lookup returns CDR1 SGHTA and CDR2 FQGNSA. CDR3 sequence: CASSPQPQGINSPLHF. The CDR3 nucleotides are TGTGCCAGCAGCCCCCAACCACAGGGGATTAATTCACCCCTCCACTTT.

The V gene is TRBV6-1, the J gene TRBJ1-1; D gene uncertain. The CDR3 runs 14 residues. The V end was cut by 7 bases, the J end by 1 base, with 13 bases between. Germline CDR1 and CDR2: MNHNS and SASEGT. As DNA, the CDR3 is TGTGCCAGCATTCGTCGAGGGCCGAACACTGAAGCTTTCTTT. Translated: CASIRRGPNTEAFF.

The rearrangement joins TRBV11-2 to TRBJ2-2, with a tentative D call TRBD2 (6 bases). Trimming took 6 bases from V and 6 from J, leaving 17 bases between them. The germline V gene has CDR1 SGHAT and CDR2 FQNNGV. The CDR3 covers 15 residues. The CDR3 reads CASRLVGGSPGELFF. The CDR3 DNA follows: TGTGCCAGCAGACTGGTGGGGGGTTCCCCCGGGGAGCTGTTTTTT. Full variable domain (missing parts from reference TRBV11-2 and TRBJ2-2): EAGVAQSPRYKIIEKRQSVAFWCNPISGHATLYWYQQILGQGPKLLIQFQNNGVVDDSQLPKDRFSAERLKGVDSTLKIQPAKLEDSAVYLCASRLVGGSPGELFFGEGSRLTVL.

The chain has TRBV5-4 and TRBJ1-1; D remains ambiguous. The germline V and J ends were trimmed by 0 bases and 5 bases, with 11 bases remaining between them. The CDR3 has 14 amino acids. Per the germline V gene, CDR1 is SGHNT and CDR2 is YYREEE (reference sequence). CDR3 residues: CASSLGPAVTEAFF. The DNA of the CDR3 is TGTGCCAGCAGCTTGGGGCCCGCGGTAACTGAAGCTTTCTTT.

The rearrangement uses TRBV19 and TRBJ2-5, with D possibly being TRBD1 (6 bases). The germline gives CDR1 LNHDA, CDR2 SQIVND (reference sequence). The V gene lost 7 bases and the J gene lost 2 bases, with 14 bases spanning the gap. The CDR3 sequence is 14 residues long. The CDR3 is CASTLGQRQETQYF. In nucleotides, the CDR3 is TGTGCCAGTACCCTCGGACAGAGACAAGAGACCCAGTACTTC. Using reference TRBV19 and TRBJ2-5 for the parts outside the CDR3, the full variable domain is DGGITQSPKYLFRKEGQNVTLSCEQNLNHDAMYWYRQDPGQGLRLIYYSQIVNDFQKGDIAEGYSVSREKKESFPLTVTSAQKNPTAFYLCASTLGQRQETQYFGPGTRLLVL.

This clone was seen a handful of times. The chain recombines TRBV5-4 with TRBJ1-6, with D tentatively TRBD1 (5 bases). CDR3 size: 18 residues. V shed 0 bases and J shed 4 bases, with 17 bases lying between them. Germline-derived CDR1 and CDR2 are SGHNT and YYREEE (reference sequence). As DNA, the CDR3 is TGTGCCAGCAGCTTGGGACAGCCTGCCGGGGGGTATAATTCACCCCTCCACTTT. It codes for CASSLGQPAGGYNSPLHF.

The CDR3 sequence is CASSFLPTSYSYEQYF. The CDR3 DNA follows: TGTGCCAGCAGTTTCCTTCCCACTAGTTATTCCTACGAGCAGTACTTC. The chain joins TRBV27 to TRBJ2-7; TRBD2 is a possible D gene (5 bases). Looked up from germline, CDR1 is MNHEY and CDR2 is SMNVEV (reference sequence). The CDR3 consists of 16 residues. Trimming took 3 bases from V and 1 from J, leaving 16 bases between them.

The CDR3 region is CSVTIQGRNTEAFF. The CDR3 DNA reads TGCAGCGTAACCATACAGGGGAGGAACACTGAAGCTTTCTTT. The chain has TRBV29-1 and TRBJ1-1, with TRBD1 matching over 7 bases. CDR1 is SQVTM and CDR2 is ANQGSEA in the germline V gene. The CDR3 extends over 14 amino acids. The V segment lost 6 bases and the J segment 1 base; nucleotides outside the gene matches: 8.

This clone is a singleton in its sample. The chain carries TRBV5-4 and TRBJ2-7; D is undetermined. CDR1 is SGHNT and CDR2 is YYREEE in the germline V gene (reference sequence). The CDR3 covers 14 residues. The germline V and J ends were trimmed by 2 bases and 4 bases, with 13 bases remaining between them. The CDR3 protein is CASSFEVAAYEQYF. The CDR3 coding sequence is TGTGCCAGCAGCTTCGAGGTAGCCGCTTACGAGCAGTACTTC.

With regard to this clone: The junction departs from the called germline gene at one end, perhaps through a read error. The chain combines TRBV7-7 with TRBJ1-3; weak D call: TRBD1 (6 bases). The CDR3 consists of 14 residues. The germline gives CDR1 SSHAT, CDR2 FNYEAQ (reference sequence). The CDR3 protein is CASSLGTSGNTIYF. The CDR3 bases are TGTGCTAGCAGCTTAGGGACATCTGGAAACACCATATATTTT.

This clone was picked up one time. The chain has TRBV29-1 and TRBJ1-3; tentative D call: TRBD1 (5 bases). This CDR3 contains 14 residues. Per germline, CDR1 SQVTM and CDR2 ANQGSEA. Trimming removed 6 bases from V and 0 bases from J, with 12 bases in between. For the CDR3, the DNA is TGCAGCGTGCGGCAGGGTGGCTCTGGAAACACCATATATTTT. Translating gives CSVRQGGSGNTIYF.

The chain joins TRBV5-6 to TRBJ1-2; D gene uncertain. Trimming left V 0 bases short and J 2 bases short, with 8 bases between. The CDR3 is 14 amino acids. Germline V lookup: CDR1 SGHDT, CDR2 YYEEEE. The DNA for the CDR3 is TGTGCCAGCAGCTTGGGACTTACCAACTATGGCTACACCTTC. Translation gives CASSLGLTNYGYTF.

The V and J genes are TRBV19 and TRBJ1-6; 7 bases agree with TRBD1. Trimming cost V 5 bases and J 14 bases; bases outside gene matches: 15. The CDR3 runs to 15 residues. Germline loops: CDR1 LNHDA, CDR2 SQIVND (reference sequence). DNA of the CDR3: TGTGCCAGTAGTCACGGACAGGAGGGGATTTGGGCCCTCCACTTT. As protein: CASSHGQEGIWALHF.

CDR3 region: CASGLALRTGDLYTEAFF. DNA of the CDR3: TGTGCTAGTGGTTTGGCCCTAAGGACAGGGGACCTTTACACTGAAGCTTTCTTT. The V call is TRBV12-5, the J call TRBJ1-1; TRBD1 aligns across 9 bases. Germline V lookup: CDR1 LGHNT, CDR2 FRNRAP. This CDR3 spans 18 amino acids. Trimming took 1 base from V and 3 from J; bases not matched to a gene: 12. Full variable domain (remainder filled in from reference TRBV12-5 and TRBJ1-1): DARVTQTPRHKVTEMGQEVTMRCQPILGHNTVFWYRQTMMQGLELLAYFRNRAPLDDSGMPKDRFSAEMPDATLATLKIQPSEPRDSAVYFCASGLALRTGDLYTEAFFGQGTRLTVV.

The CDR3 reads CASSYLGQGSGNTIYF. The CDR3 coding sequence is TGTGCCAGCAGTTACTTGGGACAGGGTTCTGGAAACACCATATATTTT. V is TRBV6-5 and J is TRBJ1-3; 9 bases map to TRBD1. The CDR3 runs 16 residues. V was pared by 1 base and J by 1 base, with 2 bases of the junction left unmatched. Germline V gives CDR1 MNHEY, CDR2 SVGAGI.

V and J are TRBV7-3 and TRBJ1-1; D not resolved. V was trimmed by 1 base and J by 2 bases, leaving 5 bases between them. The CDR3 has 13 amino acids. Germline V gene data show CDR1 as SGHTA and CDR2 as FQGTGA. The CDR3 coding sequence is TGTGCCAGCAGCTTAATAAAAAACACTGAAGCTTTCTTT. Protein product: CASSLIKNTEAFF.

This sequence joins TRBV4-1 and TRBJ1-1, with a tentative D call TRBD1 (5 bases). Germline values: CDR1 MGHRA, CDR2 YSYEKL. V gave up 4 bases and J gave up 1 base, with 10 bases separating them. The CDR3 runs 14 residues. CDR3 sequence reads: CASSLRQGNTEAFF. CDR3 in DNA: TGCGCCAGCAGCCTCCGGCAGGGGAACACTGAAGCTTTCTTT.

The chain joins TRBV4-3 to TRBJ1-1; TRBD1 aligns across 10 bases. V shed 1 base, J shed 0 bases, and the junction held 2 bases outside the gene matches. This CDR3 comprises 16 residues. Germline values: CDR1 LGHNA, CDR2 YSLEER. The CDR3 DNA reads as TGCGCCAGCAGCCAAGCGGACAGGGGGATGAACACTGAAGCTTTCTTT. It specifies CASSQADRGMNTEAFF.

With regard to this clone: Relative to the germline gene, one junction end is altered; a read error may explain this. The chain joins TRBV7-2 to TRBJ2-7; tentative D call: TRBD1 (5 bases). CDR1 SGHTA and CDR2 FQGNSA come from the germline V gene. This CDR3 contains 15 residues. CDR3 region: CASSIAGSLGAEQYF. CDR3 DNA sequence: TGTGCCAGCAGCATAGCTGGCAGCCTAGGGGCCGAGCAGTACTTC. The entire variable domain, with the rest obtained from reference TRBV7-2 and TRBJ2-7, is as follows: GAGVSQSPSNKVTEKGKDVELRCDPISGHTALYWYRQSLGQGLEFLIYFQGNSAPDKSGLPSDRFSAERTGGSVSTLTIQRTQQEDSAVYLCASSIAGSLGAEQYFGPGTRLTVT.

This chain connects TRBV27 to TRBJ2-7, with D uncertain. In germline, CDR1 is MNHEY, CDR2 SMNVEV (reference sequence). The CDR3 is 14 residues long. Trimming removed 1 base from V and 2 bases from J, with 9 bases in between. CDR3 amino acids: CASSLFGYPYEQYF. For the CDR3, the DNA is TGTGCCAGCAGTTTATTCGGTTACCCCTACGAGCAGTACTTC.